This T cell receptor beta chain was recorded in a study of T cells in Graves' hyperthyroidism and ophthalmopathy. General observations from the study: From stable hyperthyroidism, ophthalmopathy was separated by a 13 V-J model. Blood also showed most of the thyroid clonotypes that were expanded above 0.001.

For this clonotype: Its cognate antigen is unknown.

Uncontrolled infection, other autoimmune disease, pregnancy or lactation led to exclusion. Trimming cost V 8 bases and J 5 bases; bases outside gene matches: 5. Germline V lookup: CDR1 LNHDA, CDR2 SQIVND (reference sequence). The CDR3 sequence is 12 residues long. TCR beta CDR3 region amplification was performed from RNA transcripts. When the TCR CDR3 underwent first-round RT-PCR, the HTBI primer set was used. TCRdb recomputed calls from the multiplex PCR reads with MiXCR, one row per CDR3 protein. Altogether around 660,000 distinct CDR3 sequences are present, nearly 45% being singletons, with the ten largest covering roughly 7.2%.

This receptor was obtained from an adult man with Graves' disease, either hyperthyroidism or ophthalmopathy (not recorded which). The sample comprised peripheral blood or thyroid tissue (not recorded which). The chain carries TRBV19 and TRBJ1-1, with TRBD1 matching 7 bases. DNA of the CDR3: TGTGCCAGTGGGAAACAGGGGACTGAAGCTTTCTTT. It translates to CASGKQGTEAFF.